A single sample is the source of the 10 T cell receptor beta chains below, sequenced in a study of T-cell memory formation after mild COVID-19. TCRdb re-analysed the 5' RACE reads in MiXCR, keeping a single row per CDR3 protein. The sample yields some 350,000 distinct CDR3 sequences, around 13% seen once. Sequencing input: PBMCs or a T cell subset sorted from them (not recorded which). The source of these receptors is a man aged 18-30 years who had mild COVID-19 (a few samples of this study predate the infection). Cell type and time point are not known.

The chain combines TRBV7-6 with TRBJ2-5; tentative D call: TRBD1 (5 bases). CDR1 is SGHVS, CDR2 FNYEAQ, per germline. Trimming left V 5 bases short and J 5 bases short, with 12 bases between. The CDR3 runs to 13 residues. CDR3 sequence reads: CASSKRGWETQYF. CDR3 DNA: TGTGCCAGCAGCAAAAGGGGCTGGGAGACCCAGTACTTC.

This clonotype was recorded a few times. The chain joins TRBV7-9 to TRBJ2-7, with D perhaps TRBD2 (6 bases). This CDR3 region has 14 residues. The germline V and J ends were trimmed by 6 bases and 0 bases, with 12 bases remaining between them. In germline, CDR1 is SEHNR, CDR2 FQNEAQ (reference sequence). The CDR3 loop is CASSRRGTSYEQYF. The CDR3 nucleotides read TGTGCCAGCAGTAGACGGGGGACCTCCTACGAGCAGTACTTC.

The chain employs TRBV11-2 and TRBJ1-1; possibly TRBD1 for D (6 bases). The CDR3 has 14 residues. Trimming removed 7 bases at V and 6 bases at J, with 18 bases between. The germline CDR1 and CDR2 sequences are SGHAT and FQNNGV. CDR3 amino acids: CASKNGRGAPEAFF. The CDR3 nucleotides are TGTGCCAGCAAAAATGGCAGGGGAGCCCCTGAAGCTTTCTTT.

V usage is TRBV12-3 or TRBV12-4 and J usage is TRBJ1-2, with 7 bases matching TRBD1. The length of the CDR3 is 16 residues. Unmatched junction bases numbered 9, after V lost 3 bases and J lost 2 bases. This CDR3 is CASSFPIRDRNYGYTF. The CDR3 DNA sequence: TGTGCCAGCAGTTTCCCAATACGGGACAGAAACTATGGCTACACCTTC.

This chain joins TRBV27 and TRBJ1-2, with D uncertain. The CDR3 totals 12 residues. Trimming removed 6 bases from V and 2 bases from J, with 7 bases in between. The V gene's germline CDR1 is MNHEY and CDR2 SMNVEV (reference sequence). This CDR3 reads CASRGENYGYTF. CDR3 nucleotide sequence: TGTGCCAGCAGGGGCGAGAACTATGGCTACACCTTC.

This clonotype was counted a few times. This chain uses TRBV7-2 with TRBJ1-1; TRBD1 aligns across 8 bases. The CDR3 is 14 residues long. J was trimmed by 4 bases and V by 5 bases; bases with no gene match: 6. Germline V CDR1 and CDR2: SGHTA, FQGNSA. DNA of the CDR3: TGTGCCAGCAGCCCCCAGGGGGCGCGCACTGAAGCTTTCTTT. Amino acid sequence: CASSPQGARTEAFF.

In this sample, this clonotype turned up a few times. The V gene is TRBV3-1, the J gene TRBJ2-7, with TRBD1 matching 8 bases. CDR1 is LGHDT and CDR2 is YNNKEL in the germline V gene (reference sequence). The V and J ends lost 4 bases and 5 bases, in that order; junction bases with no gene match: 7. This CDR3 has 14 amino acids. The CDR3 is CASSPGQGWDEQYF. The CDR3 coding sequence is TGTGCCAGCAGCCCCGGACAGGGATGGGACGAGCAGTACTTC.

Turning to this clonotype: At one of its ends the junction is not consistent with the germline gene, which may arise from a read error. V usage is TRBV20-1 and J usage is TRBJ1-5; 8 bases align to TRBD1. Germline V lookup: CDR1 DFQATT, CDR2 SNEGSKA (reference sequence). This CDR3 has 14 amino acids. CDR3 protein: CSASGGAGNQTQHF. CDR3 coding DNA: TGCAGTGCTTCAGGGGGCGCGGGCAATCAGACCCAGCATTTT.

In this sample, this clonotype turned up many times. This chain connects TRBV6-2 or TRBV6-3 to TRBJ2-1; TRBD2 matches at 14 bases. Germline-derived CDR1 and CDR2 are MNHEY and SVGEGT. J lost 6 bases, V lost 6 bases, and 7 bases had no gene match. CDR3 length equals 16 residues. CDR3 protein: CASSPPGLAGGNEQFF. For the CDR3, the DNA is TGTGCCAGCAGCCCACCCGGACTAGCGGGGGGCAATGAGCAGTTCTTC.

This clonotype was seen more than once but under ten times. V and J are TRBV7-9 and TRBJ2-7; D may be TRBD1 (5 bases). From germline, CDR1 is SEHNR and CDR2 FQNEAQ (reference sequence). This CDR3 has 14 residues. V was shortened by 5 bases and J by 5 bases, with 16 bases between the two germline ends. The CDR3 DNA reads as TGTGCCAGCAGCCCCTTCTACCAGGGTGACGAGCAGTACTTC. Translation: CASSPFYQGDEQYF.